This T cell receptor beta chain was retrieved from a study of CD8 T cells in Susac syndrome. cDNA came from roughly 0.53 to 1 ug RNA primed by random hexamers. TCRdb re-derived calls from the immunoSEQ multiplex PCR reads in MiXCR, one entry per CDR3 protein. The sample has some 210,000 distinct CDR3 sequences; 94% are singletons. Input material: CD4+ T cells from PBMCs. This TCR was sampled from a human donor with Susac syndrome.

The CDR3 coding sequence is TGTGCCAGCAGTGAATTGGGGGACAGGGGAGTGAAGAACACTGAAGCTTTCTTT. This sequence encodes CASSELGDRGVKNTEAFF. The V gene is TRBV25-1, the J gene TRBJ1-1, with 10 nucleotides matching TRBD1. The CDR3 runs 18 residues. Losses at the gene ends were 1 base for V and 1 base for J; bases not matched to a gene: 9. Germline CDR1 MGHDK, CDR2 SYGVNS.